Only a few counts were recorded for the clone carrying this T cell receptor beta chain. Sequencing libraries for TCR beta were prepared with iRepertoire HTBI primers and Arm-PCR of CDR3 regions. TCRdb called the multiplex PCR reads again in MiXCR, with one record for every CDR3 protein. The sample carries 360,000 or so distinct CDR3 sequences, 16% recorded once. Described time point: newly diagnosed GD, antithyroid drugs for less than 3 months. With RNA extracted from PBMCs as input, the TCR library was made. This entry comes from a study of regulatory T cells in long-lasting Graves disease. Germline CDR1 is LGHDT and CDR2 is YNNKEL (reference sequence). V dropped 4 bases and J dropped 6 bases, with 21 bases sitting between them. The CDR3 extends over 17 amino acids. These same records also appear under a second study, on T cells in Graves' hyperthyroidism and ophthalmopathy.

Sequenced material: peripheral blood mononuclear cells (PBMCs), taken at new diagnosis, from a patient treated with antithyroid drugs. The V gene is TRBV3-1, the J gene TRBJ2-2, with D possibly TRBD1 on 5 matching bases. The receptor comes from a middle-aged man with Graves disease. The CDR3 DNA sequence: TGTGCCAGCAGCCGGATAAGGGCAGGGTTGTTTCCCGGGGAGCTGTTTTTT. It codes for CASSRIRAGLFPGELFF.